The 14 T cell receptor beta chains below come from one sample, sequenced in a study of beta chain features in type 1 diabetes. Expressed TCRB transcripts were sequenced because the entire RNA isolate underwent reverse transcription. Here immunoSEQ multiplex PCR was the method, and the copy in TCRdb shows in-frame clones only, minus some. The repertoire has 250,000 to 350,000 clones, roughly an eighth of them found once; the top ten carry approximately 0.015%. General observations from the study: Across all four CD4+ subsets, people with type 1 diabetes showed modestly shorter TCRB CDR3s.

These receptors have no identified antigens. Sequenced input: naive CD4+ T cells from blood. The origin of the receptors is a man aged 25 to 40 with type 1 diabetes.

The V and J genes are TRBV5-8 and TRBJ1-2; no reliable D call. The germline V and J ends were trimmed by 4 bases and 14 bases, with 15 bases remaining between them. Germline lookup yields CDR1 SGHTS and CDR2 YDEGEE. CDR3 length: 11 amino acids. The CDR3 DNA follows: TGTGCCAGCAGCCACGACACCGCGCTTACCTTC. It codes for CASSHDTALTF.

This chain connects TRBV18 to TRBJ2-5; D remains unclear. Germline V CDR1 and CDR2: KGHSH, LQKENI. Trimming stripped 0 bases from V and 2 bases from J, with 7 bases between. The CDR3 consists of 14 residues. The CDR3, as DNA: TGTGCCAGCTCACCACCGATGCAGCAAGAGACCCAGTACTTC. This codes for CASSPPMQQETQYF.

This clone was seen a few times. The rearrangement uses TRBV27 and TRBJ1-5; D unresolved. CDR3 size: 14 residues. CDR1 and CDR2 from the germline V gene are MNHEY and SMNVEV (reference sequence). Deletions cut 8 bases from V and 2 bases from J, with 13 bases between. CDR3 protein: CASGTRRGNQPQHF. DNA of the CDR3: TGTGCCAGCGGAACAAGGAGAGGCAATCAGCCCCAGCATTTT.

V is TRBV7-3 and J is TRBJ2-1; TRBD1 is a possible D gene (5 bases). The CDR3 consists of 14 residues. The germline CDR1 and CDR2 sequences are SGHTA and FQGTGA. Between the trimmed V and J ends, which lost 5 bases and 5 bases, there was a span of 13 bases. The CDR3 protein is CASSPQGRDNEQFF. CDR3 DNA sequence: TGTGCCAGCAGCCCCCAGGGCAGGGACAATGAGCAGTTCTTC.

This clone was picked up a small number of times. CDR3 loop: CASSFQTGAYEQYF. The CDR3 coding sequence is TGTGCCAGCAGTTTTCAGACAGGAGCCTACGAGCAGTACTTC. The J gene is TRBJ2-7, the V gene TRBV27; TRBD1 is a possible D gene (6 bases). With 3 bases removed from V and 2 bases from J, the gap between germline ends came to 11 bases. The CDR3 is 14 amino acids. Germline V CDR1 and CDR2: MNHEY, SMNVEV (reference sequence).

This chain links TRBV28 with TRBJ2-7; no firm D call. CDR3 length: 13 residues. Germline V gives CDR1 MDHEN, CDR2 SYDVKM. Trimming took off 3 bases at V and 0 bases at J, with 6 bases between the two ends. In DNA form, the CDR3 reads TGTGCCAGCAGTTTTAGAGACTCCTACGAGCAGTACTTC. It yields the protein CASSFRDSYEQYF.

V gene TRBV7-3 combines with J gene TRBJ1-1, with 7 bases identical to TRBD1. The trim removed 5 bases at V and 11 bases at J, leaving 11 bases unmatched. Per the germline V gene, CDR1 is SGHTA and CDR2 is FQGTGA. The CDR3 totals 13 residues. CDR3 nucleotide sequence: TGTGCCAGCAGCCTACCGGGACAGCGGTTCGCTTTCTTT. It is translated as CASSLPGQRFAFF.

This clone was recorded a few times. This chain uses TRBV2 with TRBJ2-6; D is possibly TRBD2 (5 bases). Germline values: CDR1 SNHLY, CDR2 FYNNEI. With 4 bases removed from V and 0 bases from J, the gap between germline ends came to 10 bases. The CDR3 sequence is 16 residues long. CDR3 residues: CASSVGLFSGANVLTF. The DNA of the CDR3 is TGTGCCAGCAGTGTTGGACTGTTCTCTGGGGCCAACGTCCTGACTTTC.

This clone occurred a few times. DNA of the CDR3: TGTGCCAGCAGCTTAGTCGGGGGTGATCCTTACGAGCAGTACTTC. Residues: CASSLVGGDPYEQYF. The V gene is TRBV7-6, the J gene TRBJ2-7; tentative D call: TRBD2 (6 bases). The CDR3 consists of 15 residues. Trimming shortened V by 1 base and J by 4 bases, and 14 bases separated the two germline ends. Germline V CDR1 and CDR2: SGHVS, FNYEAQ.

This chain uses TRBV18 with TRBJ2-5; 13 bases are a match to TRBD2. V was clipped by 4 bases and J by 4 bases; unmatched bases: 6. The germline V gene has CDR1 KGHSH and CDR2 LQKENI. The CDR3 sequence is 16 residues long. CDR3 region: CASSRGLAGVGETQYF. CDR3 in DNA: TGTGCCAGCTCACGCGGACTAGCGGGAGTAGGAGAGACCCAGTACTTC.

The CDR3 loop reads CASSSGNSSPETQYF. The CDR3, as DNA: TGTGCCAGCAGTTCCGGGAATAGTAGCCCGGAGACCCAGTACTTC. The chain carries TRBV6-1 and TRBJ2-5; TRBD2 is a possible D gene (5 bases). Per germline, CDR1 MNHNS and CDR2 SASEGT. The CDR3 is 15 residues long. Trimming shortened V by 5 bases and J by 5 bases, and 18 bases separated the two germline ends.

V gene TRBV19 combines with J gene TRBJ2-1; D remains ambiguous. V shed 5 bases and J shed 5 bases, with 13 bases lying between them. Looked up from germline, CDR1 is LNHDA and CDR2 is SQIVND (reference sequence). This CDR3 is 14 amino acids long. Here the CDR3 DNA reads TGTGCCAGTAGTCGTCTCACCTACGACAATGAGCAGTTCTTC. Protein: CASSRLTYDNEQFF.

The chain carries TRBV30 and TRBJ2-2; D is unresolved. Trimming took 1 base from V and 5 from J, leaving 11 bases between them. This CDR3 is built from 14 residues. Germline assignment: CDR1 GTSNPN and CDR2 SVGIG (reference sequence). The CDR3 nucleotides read TGTGCCTGGAGTGGCAACGTCGGGACCGGGGAGCTGTTTTTT. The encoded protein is CAWSGNVGTGELFF.

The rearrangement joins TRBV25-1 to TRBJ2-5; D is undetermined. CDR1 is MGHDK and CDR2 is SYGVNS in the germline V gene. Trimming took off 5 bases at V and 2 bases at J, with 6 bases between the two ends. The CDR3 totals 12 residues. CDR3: CASSLGQETQYF. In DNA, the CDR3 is TGTGCCAGCAGTCTCGGGCAAGAGACCCAGTACTTC.